Many counts were recorded for the clone carrying this T cell receptor beta chain. The data were obtained in a study of CD8+CD57+ T cells in acquired aplastic anemia. The authors sequenced patients whose flow cytometry had shown CD8+CD57+ cell expansion. Patients had not yet gotten any therapy when their blood was taken for sampling. Genomic DNA templated the TCR beta VDJ and CDR3 profiling. TCRdb re-called the reads through MiXCR, storing one row per CDR3 protein. The profile shows 150,000 to 170,000 distinct CDR3 sequences, about 52% of them singletons. Trimming took off 6 bases at V and 1 base at J, with 12 bases between the two ends. Germline V gene data show CDR1 as MNHNS and CDR2 as SASEGT. The CDR3 is 14 residues long.

The TCR sequence derives from a human donor with aplastic anemia. Specimen: sorted CD4+, CD8+, or CD8+CD57+ T cells (not recorded which) from PBMCs. The chain has TRBV6-1 and TRBJ2-5; tentative D call: TRBD1 (5 bases). For the CDR3, the DNA is TGTGCCAGCAGCCCAACAGGATTCCAAGAGACCCAGTACTTC. This codes for CASSPTGFQETQYF.